This T cell receptor beta chain was identified during a study of cytomegalovirus exposure and HLA in healthy donors. Researchers ran the PCR with 60 Vbeta and 13 Jbeta primers. The assay was immunoSEQ multiplex PCR, and TCRdb's table has in-frame clones only and misses some. The top ten clones hold about 5% of a sample with 95,000 to 110,000 clones, more than 75% of them seen once. Germline CDR1 is MDHEN and CDR2 is SYDVKM. There are 14 residues in the CDR3. Trimming removed 0 bases from V and 5 bases from J, with 10 bases in between. The specimen was PBMCs. This TCR was recovered from a woman in her late teens or twenties in good health and CMV-seropositive. The chain uses TRBV28 and TRBJ1-1; tentatively, D is TRBD1 (6 bases). CDR3 DNA: TGTGCCAGCAGTTTATGGGGGGCCGAGACTGAAGCTTTCTTT. Its protein product is CASSLWGAETEAFF. Filled out from reference TRBV28 and TRBJ1-1, the complete variable domain reads DVKVTQSSRYLVKRTGEKVFLECVQDMDHENMFWYRQDPGLGLRLIYFSYDVKMKEKGDIPEGYSVSREKKERFSLILESASTNQTSMYLCASSLWGAETEAFFGQGTRLTVV.